What follows are 11 T cell receptor beta chains derived from one specimen sequenced in a study of Ad26.COV2.S vaccination and SARS-CoV-2 variants. Treatment noted: about 20 received Ad26.COV2.S at low or high dose, single or two shots; 5 received placebo; per-sample allocation not given. After the first vaccine or placebo injection, samples were drawn on day 63. Some clones are missing from TCRdb's copy, which holds only in-frame ones; the method was immunoSEQ multiplex PCR. The sample yields hundreds of thousands of clones, around 89% seen once. The starting material was peripheral blood, obtained in a trial of Ad26.COV2.S vaccine versus placebo. The receptors come from a person aged 18-60 years who received the Ad26.COV2.S COVID-19 vaccine or a placebo.

This chain joins TRBV28 and TRBJ1-2; 8 bases map to TRBD1. CDR1 and CDR2 from the germline V gene are MDHEN and SYDVKM. This CDR3 spans 15 amino acids. After removal of 2 bases from V and 3 bases from J, the junction contained 5 bases not matched to a gene. The CDR3 sequence is CASSLKGQAYYGYTF. CDR3 sequence (DNA): TGTGCCAGCAGTTTAAAGGGACAGGCTTACTATGGCTACACCTTC.

This chain joins TRBV4-2 and TRBJ1-4; D remains unclear. The CDR3 has 15 residues. Germline CDR1 and CDR2: LGHNA and YNFKEQ. V lost 4 bases and J 4 bases, leaving 13 bases between the germline ends. The CDR3 protein is CASSLGSPGNEKLFF. CDR3 nucleotides: TGTGCCAGCAGCCTTGGGAGCCCCGGTAATGAAAAACTGTTTTTT.

J is TRBJ1-3 and V is TRBV30, with no clear D. V lost 0 bases, J lost 2 bases, and 5 bases lay in between. The CDR3 spans 13 residues. CDR1 is GTSNPN, CDR2 SVGIG, per germline (reference sequence). CDR3 sequence (DNA): TGTGCCTGGAGTGTCGCTACTGGAAACACCATATATTTT. Its protein is CAWSVATGNTIYF.

The V call is TRBV7-3, the J call TRBJ2-3, with 10 bases aligning to TRBD2. V trimming: 5 bases; J trimming: 6 bases; junction bases outside the gene matches: 11. From germline, CDR1 is SGHTA and CDR2 FQGTGA. The CDR3 extends over 16 amino acids. The CDR3 sequence: CASSPAALAGVDTQYF. CDR3 nucleotide sequence: TGTGCCAGCAGCCCTGCAGCCCTAGCGGGAGTGGATACGCAGTATTTT.

This chain uses TRBV7-2 with TRBJ2-1; D call uncertain. V was shortened by 2 bases and J by 4 bases, with 6 bases between the two germline ends. The CDR3 extends over 13 amino acids. Looked up from germline, CDR1 is SGHTA and CDR2 is FQGNSA. The DNA for the CDR3 is TGTGCCAGCAGCTTAATGGGATACAATGAGCAGTTCTTC. Translation: CASSLMGYNEQFF.

This clone was detected only a few times. The rearrangement uses TRBV4-2 and TRBJ2-7; D is unclear. The CDR3 sequence is 13 residues long. CDR1 and CDR2 (germline): LGHNA, YNFKEQ. V lost 1 base, J lost 2 bases, and 6 bases lay in between. CDR3: CASSQAQPYEQYF. The CDR3 region has the DNA TGTGCCAGCAGCCAAGCCCAGCCCTACGAGCAGTACTTC.

DNA of the CDR3: TGCGCCAGCAGCTTGGCGACAGGTACCTACGAGCAGTACTTC. Amino acid sequence: CASSLATGTYEQYF. The chain carries TRBV5-1 and TRBJ2-7; a possible D gene is TRBD1 (6 bases). Germline V gene sequence: CDR1 SGHRS, CDR2 YFSETQ. The V end was cut by 0 bases, the J end by 2 bases, with 9 bases between. The CDR3 is 14 amino acids.

The rearrangement uses TRBV14 and TRBJ1-4; D possibly corresponds to TRBD1 (5 bases). CDR3 length: 13 residues. Trimming removed 7 bases from V and 3 bases from J, with 9 bases in between. Germline CDR1 is SGHDN and CDR2 is FVKESK. DNA for the CDR3: TGTGCCAGCACCCGGGGCCCTAATGAAAAACTGTTTTTT. Amino acid sequence: CASTRGPNEKLFF.

The rearrangement links TRBV18 to TRBJ2-5; a possible D gene is TRBD1 (6 bases). Germline CDR1 and CDR2: KGHSH and LQKENI. This CDR3 spans 16 amino acids. The V gene lost 6 bases and the J gene lost 2 bases, with 19 bases spanning the gap. CDR3 loop: CASSSEVWGRQETQYF. In nucleotides, the CDR3 is TGTGCCAGCTCGTCCGAGGTTTGGGGGCGGCAAGAGACCCAGTACTTC. The full variable domain, its missing parts supplied by reference TRBV18 and TRBJ2-5, is NAGVMQNPRHLVRRRGQEARLRCSPMKGHSHVYWYRQLPEEGLKFMVYLQKENIIDESGMPKERFSAEFPKEGPSILRIQQVVRGDSAAYFCASSSEVWGRQETQYFGPGTRLLVL.

This clone has just one count. This chain joins TRBV7-3 and TRBJ2-2; the D is unclear. Germline-derived CDR1 and CDR2 are SGHTA and FQGTGA. This CDR3 spans 14 amino acids. Trimming left V 5 bases short and J 0 bases short, with 7 bases between. The CDR3 loop reads CASSPGPNTGELFF. The CDR3 DNA reads as TGTGCCAGCAGCCCAGGACCGAACACCGGGGAGCTGTTTTTT.

This clone was seen more than once but under ten times. The chain uses TRBV23-1 and TRBJ1-1, with D hard to call. TRBV23-1 is an ORF for which the function is uncertain. With 2 bases removed from V and 3 bases from J, the gap between germline ends came to 10 bases. The CDR3 loop spans 14 amino acids. The DNA for the CDR3 is TGCGCCAGCAGTCAAGGTGGCATCCACACTGAAGCTTTCTTT. Residues: CASSQGGIHTEAFF.